The 15 T cell receptor beta chains listed next were all sequenced from one sample in a study of regulatory T cells in long-lasting Graves disease. Construction of TCR beta libraries relied on iRepertoire HTBI primers and on Arm-PCR targeting CDR3 regions. TCRdb reprocessed the multiplex PCR reads via MiXCR and lists one record per CDR3 protein. The sample gives about 460,000 distinct CDR3 sequences, roughly 23% of which show up once; 13% is in the top ten. Time point noted: persistent/refractory GD, antithyroid drugs over 5 years with positive TRAb. The TCR library was made from RNA extracted from PBMCs. The sequencing here drew on peripheral blood mononuclear cells (PBMCs), taken when the disease was refractory, from a patient treated with antithyroid drugs. Every receptor here comes from a female donor with Graves disease.

J is TRBJ2-5 and V is TRBV7-2; D remains unclear. Germline CDR1 reads SGHTA; CDR2 reads FQGNSA. The V gene lost 1 base and the J gene lost 1 base, with 7 bases spanning the gap. CDR3 length equals 14 residues. The CDR3 here is CASSLDGVQETQYF. The DNA for the CDR3 is TGTGCCAGCAGCTTAGATGGGGTCCAAGAGACCCAGTACTTC.

The chain couples TRBV7-9 to TRBJ2-6, with a possible D match to TRBD2 (5 bases). The CDR3 is made up of 21 amino acids. V lost 0 bases, J lost 0 bases, and 21 bases lay in between. Per the germline V gene, CDR1 is SEHNR and CDR2 is FQNEAQ (reference sequence). CDR3 region: CASSLAGVVDPKSSGANVLTF. DNA for the CDR3: TGTGCCAGCAGCTTAGCGGGAGTAGTCGACCCTAAGAGCTCTGGGGCCAACGTCCTGACTTTC.

This clonotype was recorded many times. The chain is built from TRBV10-3 and TRBJ2-7; D possibly corresponds to TRBD2 (5 bases). CDR3 length: 12 amino acids. The V gene lost 3 bases and the J gene lost 5 bases, with 8 bases spanning the gap. Germline V CDR1 and CDR2: ENHRY, SYGVKD. CDR3 in DNA: TGTGCCATCAGTGAACCCGGGAACGAGCAGTACTTC. This codes for CAISEPGNEQYF.

V and J are TRBV27 and TRBJ1-6; D gene ambiguous. V was shortened by 2 bases and J by 10 bases, with 12 bases between the two germline ends. Germline CDR1 MNHEY, CDR2 SMNVEV (reference sequence). The CDR3 contains 14 residues. CDR3 in amino acids: CASSLGVNWSPLHF. CDR3 sequence (DNA): TGTGCCAGCAGTTTAGGGGTCAATTGGTCACCCCTCCACTTT.

The chain joins TRBV6-1 to TRBJ2-2, with 7 bases matching TRBD2. Germline V gene lookup returns CDR1 MNHNS and CDR2 SASEGT. The CDR3 sequence is 14 residues long. Trimming took 6 bases from V and 7 from J; bases not matched to a gene: 8. CDR3 in amino acids: CASRTALAYGELFF. In DNA, the CDR3 is TGTGCCAGCAGGACAGCACTAGCGTACGGGGAGCTGTTTTTT.

This clonotype was seen more than once but under ten times. The chain employs TRBV6-1 and TRBJ1-1, with TRBD1 matching 8 bases. Germline trimming cut 6 bases from V and 1 base from J; bases unmatched to any gene: 10. The CDR3 has 16 residues. The germline CDR1 and CDR2 sequences are MNHNS and SASEGT. CDR3 region: CASRDRSGTGNTEAFF. In nucleotides, the CDR3 is TGTGCCAGCAGAGATAGAAGCGGGACAGGGAACACTGAAGCTTTCTTT.

The V call is TRBV19, the J call TRBJ2-7; D may be TRBD1 or TRBD2 (5 bases each). Trimming stripped 7 bases from V and 2 bases from J, with 18 bases between. Germline V lookup: CDR1 LNHDA, CDR2 SQIVND (reference sequence). This CDR3 contains 15 residues. The CDR3 spells CASKRAQTGPYEQYF. For the CDR3, the DNA is TGTGCCAGTAAACGGGCCCAGACGGGACCCTACGAGCAGTACTTC.

The chain carries TRBV9 and TRBJ1-1; TRBD1 matches 8 bases. Germline V CDR1 and CDR2: SGDLS, YYNGEE. J gave up 3 bases and V 3 bases, and 10 bases lay outside the gene matches. The CDR3 totals 16 residues. The CDR3 region is CASSALPGGQHTEAFF. The CDR3 nucleotides are TGTGCCAGCAGCGCACTGCCAGGGGGCCAGCACACTGAAGCTTTCTTT.

The chain carries TRBV5-1 and TRBJ1-4; D is undetermined. The CDR3 length is 15 residues. Looked up from germline, CDR1 is SGHRS and CDR2 is YFSETQ. Trimming took off 4 bases at V and 2 bases at J, with 12 bases between the two ends. The CDR3, as DNA: TGCGCCAGCAGCCCTGCCTGGCAGACTAATGAAAAACTGTTTTTT. Its translation is CASSPAWQTNEKLFF.

The chain has TRBV11-2 and TRBJ1-5, with 10 bases fitting TRBD1. V lost 5 bases and J lost 3; bases outside the gene matches: 4. CDR3 size: 15 residues. Germline lookup yields CDR1 SGHAT and CDR2 FQNNGV. The CDR3 here is CASSQTGGFNQPQHF. The DNA of the CDR3 is TGTGCCAGCAGCCAGACAGGGGGCTTCAATCAGCCCCAGCATTTT.

The chain carries TRBV7-2 and TRBJ1-1, with 7 bases lining up with TRBD1. After removal of 5 bases from V and 4 bases from J, the junction contained 7 bases not matched to a gene. The CDR3 is 14 amino acids. Germline CDR1 reads SGHTA; CDR2 reads FQGNSA. CDR3 protein: CASSPYRGGTEAFF. The CDR3 DNA sequence: TGTGCCAGCAGCCCTTACAGGGGTGGCACTGAAGCTTTCTTT.

This rearrangement joins TRBV7-4 to TRBJ2-1, with TRBD2 matching over 14 bases. CDR1 is SGHVT and CDR2 is SQSDAQ in the germline V gene. This CDR3 contains 16 residues. Germline trimming cut 6 bases from V and 8 bases from J; bases unmatched to any gene: 9. For the CDR3, the DNA is TGTGCCAGCAGTACCCGACTAGCGGGGGGGCAGTATGAGCAGTTCTTC. This translates into CASSTRLAGGQYEQFF.

This clonotype has ten or more counts. CDR3 sequence: CASSFGSYPQAFF. The CDR3 nucleotides are TGTGCCAGCAGTTTCGGCAGTTACCCTCAAGCTTTCTTT. This rearrangement joins TRBV28 to TRBJ1-1; D gene uncertain. Trimming took 3 bases from V and 9 from J, leaving 14 bases between them. The germline V gene encodes CDR1 MDHEN and CDR2 SYDVKM. The CDR3 contains 13 residues. Complete variable domain (other parts from reference TRBV28 and TRBJ1-1): DVKVTQSSRYLVKRTGEKVFLECVQDMDHENMFWYRQDPGLGLRLIYFSYDVKMKEKGDIPEGYSVSREKKERFSLILESASTNQTSMYLCASSFGSYPQAFFGQGTRLTVV.

The rearrangement links TRBV19 to TRBJ1-1, with 7 bases lining up with TRBD1. The CDR3 sequence is 14 residues long. The trim removed 4 bases at V and 4 bases at J, leaving 6 bases unmatched. Germline V CDR1 and CDR2: LNHDA, SQIVND (reference sequence). The CDR3 bases are TGTGCCAGTAGTACGACAGGGATTGGCACTGAAGCTTTCTTT. Translating it yields CASSTTGIGTEAFF.

This clonotype was counted a single time. V usage is TRBV19 and J usage is TRBJ2-2, with a weak D call TRBD2 (6 bases). Trimming took 11 bases from V and 3 from J, leaving 22 bases between them. The CDR3 runs 16 residues. From germline, CDR1 is LNHDA and CDR2 SQIVND (reference sequence). Here the CDR3 DNA reads TGTGCCGCGGCGCCGGAGCGGGTTCTTCACACCGGGGAGCTGTTTTTT. It yields the protein CAAAPERVLHTGELFF.